This entry describes one T cell receptor beta chain. The data originate from a study of Ad26.COV2.S vaccination and SARS-CoV-2 variants. Treatment described: some 19 received Ad26.COV2.S at low or high dose, single or two shots; several received placebo; per-sample allocation not given. Collection of samples fell on day 63 after the first vaccine or placebo injection. The method was immunoSEQ multiplex PCR; TCRdb's version includes in-frame clones alone and lacks a portion of them. The sample shows under 400,000 clones, more than 75% of them seen only once. The V gene's germline CDR1 is LGHNA and CDR2 YSLEER. This CDR3 contains 15 residues. Trimming pared 3 bases from V and 8 bases from J, leaving 16 bases between.

The TCR originated in a person between 18 and 60 years old who received the Ad26.COV2.S COVID-19 vaccine or a placebo. The source material was peripheral blood, sampled in a trial of Ad26.COV2.S vaccine versus placebo. This chain links TRBV4-3 with TRBJ1-4, with D maybe TRBD1 (5 bases). The CDR3 bases are TGCGCCAGCAGCCAGCGCCCAGGGAAGGGCGAAAAACTGTTTTTT. Translated: CASSQRPGKGEKLFF.